The following is a T cell receptor beta chain sequence with its context. This receptor's antigen is unknown. The input lacks base qualities; no much larger clone sits a single base away. This sample was taken from a study of blood T cell repertoires in COVID-19 (TCRdb year 2020). About the full investigation: Samples from collaborators originated in the United States, Italy and Spain and spanned both the acute and convalescent phases of COVID-19. Subjects who had been exposed to COVID-19, were actively infected with it, or had recovered from it provided the deeply sampled blood TCRbeta repertoires that made up the dataset. HLA class I and class II types, where available, came from metadata supplied by the sample provider rather than from assay-based typing. The material from the prospective study consisted of cDNA or gDNA derived from T cells, B-cell-depleted T cells, or PBMCs. A de-identified subject ID, COVID-19 status, age in years and sex were almost always included in the sample metadata. The samples were drawn from the first 160 participants of the ongoing ImmuneRACE study and from some 1,300 subjects provided by 6 global collaborators. The repertoires were released in a freely available public database intended as a resource for research on the immune response to SARS-CoV-2.

Each collaborating institution followed its own protocols to collect whole blood in K2EDTA tubes. Collaborator samples were shipped for TCRbeta analysis as frozen whole blood, isolated PBMCs, or DNA extracted from either sample type. Paper-wide results and their limitations: The quantity of clinical and demographic metadata differed by source and by participant and was supplied without curation.

The immunoSEQ Assay, a bias-controlled multiplex PCR, was used to amplify TCRbeta CDR3 regions from genomic DNA. The study's own analysis went as follows. The number of nucleated cells in each sample was estimated from the amplification of reference gene primers within the assay. To quantify the absolute abundance of each unique TCRbeta CDR3 rearrangement, sequence reads were collapsed and filtered. For each sample, productive Simpson clonality was calculated as the square root of Simpson's diversity index across productive rearrangements. The immuneACCESS repertoire file appears here via TCRdb, limited to in-frame rearrangements. These files lack a portion of the clones; in checked studies, under half of the deficit traces to unresolved V genes, and the cause of the others is not known. V and J calls and clone size come straight from that table; D and trimming were deduced from the DNA. Across this sample there are a few hundred thousand clones, with 89% seen only once. The leading ten clones occupy roughly 1.2% of the sample.

After removal of 4 bases from V and 8 bases from J, the junction retains 7 bases not matched to a gene. Reading the germline V gene (reference sequence) gives CDR1 SGHAT and CDR2 FQDESV. The CDR3 covers 15 residues, taking in both the cysteine and the phenylalanine. Just the 45-base CDR3 DNA is kept, in frame starting at base 1. The sample comprised peripheral blood. Recombination joined TRBV11-1 with TRBJ1-6, and TRBD1 matches 8 of the central bases. The clonotype originates from a man in his forties or fifties with acute or convalescent COVID-19. In nucleotides, the sequence is TGTGCCAGCAGCTCGGACAGGGTTAAAGATTCACCCCTCCACTTT. Translated, it reads CASSSDRVKDSPLHF. Where the CDR3 stops, the reference TRBV11-1 and TRBJ1-6 genes take over; the full variable domain is EAEVAQSPRYKITEKSQAVAFWCDPISGHATLYWYRQILGQGPELLVQFQDESVVDDSQLPKDRFSAERLKGVDSTLKIQPAELGDSAMYLCASSSDRVKDSPLHFGNGTRLTVT.